This is a list of T cell receptor beta chains from one sample in a study of blood T cell repertoires in COVID-19. The data were produced by immunoSEQ multiplex PCR, yet TCRdb's version contains in-frame clones alone and is incomplete. Among 150,000 to 200,000 clones listed, about nine tenths were seen once. The sequenced material came from PBMCs or T cells enriched from blood (not recorded which). Source of these receptors: a woman aged 18-29 years who had recovered from COVID-19. Each CDR3 is given with its conserved first and last residue. Fields, in order: CDR3 protein, CDR3 DNA, V gene, clone size, D gene, J gene. A D gene is named only where the DNA matches it firmly. Clone size is given for some rows only: seen once, a few or many times, or a class if the clone is expanded.

CDR3aa: CASSLTGGTTGAQPQHF
CDR3nt: TGTGCCAGCAGTTTAACCGGGGGGACGACAGGGGCACAGCCCCAGCATTTT
v_gene: TRBV27
abundance: .
d_gene: TRBD1
j_gene: TRBJ1-5

CDR3aa: CASSFNSPLHF
CDR3nt: TGTGCCAGCTCATTTAATTCACCCCTCCACTTT
v_gene: TRBV28
abundance: .
d_gene: .
j_gene: TRBJ1-6

CDR3aa: CASSHSGLSGNTIYF
CDR3nt: TGTGCCAGCAGCCATTCAGGGTTATCTGGAAACACCATATATTTT
v_gene: TRBV7-9
abundance: .
d_gene: .
j_gene: TRBJ1-3

CDR3aa: CASRPTGWYTEAFF
CDR3nt: TGTGCCAGTAGACCTACAGGTTGGTACACTGAAGCTTTCTTT
v_gene: TRBV19
abundance: .
d_gene: .
j_gene: TRBJ1-1

CDR3aa: CASSDAGGKTTGELFF
CDR3nt: TGTGCCAGCAGTGATGCGGGAGGGAAGACCACCGGGGAGCTGTTTTTT
v_gene: TRBV25-1
abundance: .
d_gene: TRBD2
j_gene: TRBJ2-2

CDR3aa: CASSVGGGTNSPLHF
CDR3nt: TGTGCCAGCAGCGTAGGCGGGGGGACTAATTCACCCCTCCACTTT
v_gene: TRBV9
abundance: .
d_gene: .
j_gene: TRBJ1-6

CDR3aa: CASSQGTGSNNEQFF
CDR3nt: TGTGCTAGCAGCCAAGGGACAGGGTCGAACAATGAGCAGTTCTTC
v_gene: TRBV7-7
abundance: .
d_gene: TRBD1
j_gene: TRBJ2-1

CDR3aa: CASSASSGNTGELFF
CDR3nt: TGTGCCAGCAGCGCCTCATCAGGCAACACCGGGGAGCTGTTTTTT
v_gene: TRBV9
abundance: .
d_gene: .
j_gene: TRBJ2-2

CDR3aa: CASSYGIGLAAETQYF
CDR3nt: TGTGCCAGCAGTTACGGTATAGGGCTAGCTGCGGAGACCCAGTACTTC
v_gene: TRBV6-5
abundance: .
d_gene: .
j_gene: TRBJ2-5

CDR3aa: CASSQGLATDEQFF
CDR3nt: TGTGCCAGTAGTCAAGGACTAGCAACCGATGAGCAGTTCTTC
v_gene: TRBV19
abundance: .
d_gene: TRBD2
j_gene: TRBJ2-1

CDR3aa: CASSLRREGPLETQYF
CDR3nt: TGTGCCAGCAGCTTACGGCGGGAGGGCCCTCTAGAGACCCAGTACTTC
v_gene: TRBV7-9
abundance: .
d_gene: TRBD2
j_gene: TRBJ2-5

CDR3aa: CASSLSGQGRGEQYF
CDR3nt: TGTGCCAGCAGCTTATCGGGACAGGGGAGAGGCGAGCAGTACTTC
v_gene: TRBV13
abundance: .
d_gene: TRBD1
j_gene: TRBJ2-7

CDR3aa: CASSLGDMGHSPLHF
CDR3nt: TGCGCCAGCAGCTTGGGGGACATGGGGCACTCACCCCTCCACTTT
v_gene: TRBV5-1
abundance: .
d_gene: .
j_gene: TRBJ1-6

CDR3aa: CASSKGALAGGDSPLHF
CDR3nt: TGTGCCAGCAGCAAAGGGGCCCTGGCAGGGGGTGATTCACCCCTCCACTTT
v_gene: TRBV21-1
abundance: .
d_gene: .
j_gene: TRBJ1-6

CDR3aa: CASSFLPGQGYF
CDR3nt: TGTGCCAGCAGCTTTCTCCCCGGACAGGGTTATTTT
v_gene: TRBV7-2
abundance: .
d_gene: TRBD1
j_gene: TRBJ1-1

CDR3aa: CAWPGKHHGYTF
CDR3nt: TGTGCCTGGCCGGGGAAGCACCATGGCTACACCTTC
v_gene: TRBV30
abundance: .
d_gene: .
j_gene: TRBJ1-2

CDR3aa: CASSYGTGLSSYGYTF
CDR3nt: TGTGCCAGCAGTTACGGGACAGGGCTGAGTAGCTATGGCTACACCTTC
v_gene: TRBV6-5
abundance: few
d_gene: TRBD1
j_gene: TRBJ1-2

CDR3aa: CASSSGLAGYEQYF
CDR3nt: TGTGCCAGTAGTTCCGGACTAGCGGGTTACGAGCAGTACTTC
v_gene: TRBV19
abundance: .
d_gene: TRBD2
j_gene: TRBJ2-7

CDR3aa: CASSLVAGVNWETQYF
CDR3nt: TGTGCCAGCAGCTTGGTAGCGGGAGTTAACTGGGAGACCCAGTACTTC
v_gene: TRBV5-4
abundance: .
d_gene: TRBD2
j_gene: TRBJ2-5

CDR3aa: CASSPTSGSFETQYF
CDR3nt: TGTGCCAGCAGCCCGACTAGCGGGAGTTTTGAGACCCAGTACTTC
v_gene: TRBV7-3
abundance: .
d_gene: TRBD2
j_gene: TRBJ2-5

CDR3aa: CASSQAEGRGDNEQFF
CDR3nt: TGTGCCAGCAGCCAGGCCGAGGGGCGGGGGGACAATGAGCAGTTCTTC
v_gene: TRBV4-2
abundance: .
d_gene: TRBD2
j_gene: TRBJ2-1

CDR3aa: CSASRGPGLAGGPEQYF
CDR3nt: TGCAGTGCTAGTAGGGGCCCGGGACTAGCGGGAGGGCCTGAGCAGTACTTC
v_gene: TRBV20-1
abundance: .
d_gene: TRBD2
j_gene: TRBJ2-7

CDR3aa: CASSLASRGRAYEQYF
CDR3nt: TGTGCCAGCAGCTTGGCCTCGCGCGGGAGGGCCTACGAGCAGTACTTC
v_gene: TRBV5-4
abundance: .
d_gene: TRBD2
j_gene: TRBJ2-7

CDR3aa: CASSQDLLVGKGYYGYTF
CDR3nt: TGTGCCAGCAGCCAAGATCTATTGGTAGGGAAGGGGTACTATGGCTACACCTTC
v_gene: TRBV4-2
abundance: .
d_gene: .
j_gene: TRBJ1-2

CDR3aa: CASSRGQGRSGNTIYF
CDR3nt: TGTGCCAGCAGCAGGGGACAGGGGAGGTCTGGAAACACCATATATTTT
v_gene: TRBV5-4
abundance: .
d_gene: TRBD1
j_gene: TRBJ1-3

CDR3aa: CASSPSVPDRGLYEQYF
CDR3nt: TGTGCCAGCAGCCCTTCGGTTCCGGACAGGGGGCTGTACGAGCAGTACTTC
v_gene: TRBV7-9
abundance: .
d_gene: TRBD1
j_gene: TRBJ2-7

CDR3aa: CASSEDRGRLGETQYF
CDR3nt: TGTGCCAGCAGCGAGGACAGGGGGCGTTTGGGAGAGACCCAGTACTTC
v_gene: TRBV7-2
abundance: once
d_gene: TRBD1
j_gene: TRBJ2-5

CDR3aa: CASSARLAEVETQYF
CDR3nt: TGTGCCAGCAGCGCCCGGTTGGCTGAGGTTGAGACCCAGTACTTC
v_gene: TRBV9
abundance: .
d_gene: .
j_gene: TRBJ2-5

CDR3aa: CASSWDRGPGNEQYF
CDR3nt: TGTGCCAGCAGCTGGGACAGGGGGCCAGGGAACGAGCAGTACTTC
v_gene: TRBV5-4
abundance: .
d_gene: TRBD1
j_gene: TRBJ2-7

CDR3aa: CASNEGINQPQHF
CDR3nt: TGTGCCAGCAACGAGGGAATCAATCAGCCCCAGCATTTT
v_gene: TRBV6-5
abundance: .
d_gene: .
j_gene: TRBJ1-5

CDR3aa: CASSIVRGPYNEQFF
CDR3nt: TGTGCCAGTAGTATAGTCAGGGGTCCCTACAATGAGCAGTTCTTC
v_gene: TRBV19
abundance: .
d_gene: .
j_gene: TRBJ2-1

CDR3aa: CSVAAGGDGGYTF
CDR3nt: TGCAGCGTTGCCGCAGGGGGTGACGGTGGCTACACCTTC
v_gene: TRBV29-1
abundance: few
d_gene: TRBD1
j_gene: TRBJ1-2

CDR3aa: CASSRRGTGFGESEQYF
CDR3nt: TGCGCCAGCAGTCGTCGCGGGACGGGGTTCGGGGAGTCCGAGCAGTACTTC
v_gene: TRBV5-1
abundance: .
d_gene: .
j_gene: TRBJ2-7

CDR3aa: CAWSALAHSTDTQYF
CDR3nt: TGTGCCTGGAGTGCACTAGCTCATAGCACAGATACGCAGTATTTT
v_gene: TRBV30
abundance: .
d_gene: .
j_gene: TRBJ2-3

CDR3aa: CASRGLATGELFF
CDR3nt: TGCGCCAGCAGGGGACTAGCCACCGGGGAGCTGTTTTTT
v_gene: TRBV10-2
abundance: .
d_gene: TRBD2
j_gene: TRBJ2-2

CDR3aa: CASSSLPGQGYEQYF
CDR3nt: TGTGCCAGCAGCTCCCTCCCGGGACAGGGGTACGAGCAGTACTTC
v_gene: TRBV7-9
abundance: few
d_gene: TRBD1
j_gene: TRBJ2-7

CDR3aa: CASSQAGMGGYEQYF
CDR3nt: TGTGCCAGCAGCCAGGCCGGGATGGGCGGCTACGAGCAGTACTTC
v_gene: TRBV3-1/TRBV3-2
abundance: .
d_gene: .
j_gene: TRBJ2-7

CDR3aa: CASSPPDRGPGVISSPLHF
CDR3nt: TGTGCCAGCAGCCCCCCGGACAGGGGGCCTGGTGTGATAAGTTCACCCCTCCACTTT
v_gene: TRBV4-2
abundance: .
d_gene: TRBD1
j_gene: TRBJ1-6

CDR3aa: CASSMGGLSGSFSDTQYF
CDR3nt: TGTGCCAGTAGTATGGGGGGGCTAAGCGGGAGTTTCTCGGATACGCAGTATTTT
v_gene: TRBV19
abundance: .
d_gene: TRBD2
j_gene: TRBJ2-3

CDR3aa: CASSLALRGTGGEQYF
CDR3nt: TGCGCCAGCAGCTTGGCCTTGCGTGGGACAGGGGGCGAGCAGTACTTC
v_gene: TRBV5-1
abundance: .
d_gene: TRBD1
j_gene: TRBJ2-7

CDR3aa: CASSPVAGVGDTQYF
CDR3nt: TGTGCCAGCAGCCCAGTAGCGGGAGTGGGAGATACGCAGTATTTT
v_gene: TRBV11-1
abundance: once
d_gene: TRBD2
j_gene: TRBJ2-3

CDR3aa: CTSSQILRDLNDEQFF
CDR3nt: TGCACCAGCAGCCAGATCCTCCGGGACTTAAACGATGAGCAGTTCTTC
v_gene: TRBV1
abundance: .
d_gene: .
j_gene: TRBJ2-1

CDR3aa: CASSRDRSFTYEQYF
CDR3nt: TGTGCCAGCAGCCGGGACAGGTCTTTCACCTACGAGCAGTACTTC
v_gene: TRBV7-8
abundance: .
d_gene: TRBD1
j_gene: TRBJ2-7

CDR3aa: CASSSTSGSSVGELFF
CDR3nt: TGTGCCAGCAGCTCAACTAGCGGGAGTTCCGTCGGGGAGCTGTTTTTT
v_gene: TRBV5-4
abundance: .
d_gene: TRBD2
j_gene: TRBJ2-2

CDR3aa: CASSIPRLAGGSTDTQYF
CDR3nt: TGTGCCAGCAGTATTCCGAGACTAGCGGGAGGGTCCACAGATACGCAGTATTTT
v_gene: TRBV28
abundance: .
d_gene: TRBD2
j_gene: TRBJ2-3

CDR3aa: CASSPLRGPLHF
CDR3nt: TGTGCCAGCAGCCCCTTAAGGGGACCCCTCCACTTT
v_gene: TRBV12-3/TRBV12-4
abundance: .
d_gene: .
j_gene: TRBJ1-6

CDR3aa: CASTEPKGAGKLFF
CDR3nt: TGTGCCAGCACCGAACCTAAGGGGGCGGGAAAACTGTTTTTT
v_gene: TRBV2
abundance: .
d_gene: TRBD1
j_gene: TRBJ1-4

CDR3aa: CASSLRGGLSSQHF
CDR3nt: TGTGCCAGCAGCTTAAGGGGGGGTTTAAGTTCCCAGCATTTT
v_gene: TRBV7-8
abundance: .
d_gene: .
j_gene: TRBJ1-5

CDR3aa: CSVGTGLVGGELFF
CDR3nt: TGCAGCGTTGGGACCGGACTAGTTGGCGGGGAGCTGTTTTTT
v_gene: TRBV29-1
abundance: .
d_gene: TRBD2
j_gene: TRBJ2-2

CDR3aa: CASSLSGRATEQFF
CDR3nt: TGCGCCAGCAGCCTTAGCGGGAGGGCCACTGAGCAGTTCTTC
v_gene: TRBV5-1
abundance: .
d_gene: TRBD2
j_gene: TRBJ2-1

CDR3aa: CASSRTSGSVSYNEQFF
CDR3nt: TGTGCCAGTAGTCGGACTAGCGGGAGCGTTTCCTACAATGAGCAGTTCTTC
v_gene: TRBV19
abundance: once
d_gene: TRBD2
j_gene: TRBJ2-1

CDR3aa: CASSDGRDNSPLHF
CDR3nt: TGTGCCAGCAGTGACGGCCGGGATAATTCACCCCTCCACTTT
v_gene: TRBV6-4
abundance: .
d_gene: .
j_gene: TRBJ1-6

CDR3aa: CASSLTPGGSTDTQYF
CDR3nt: TGTGCCAGTAGCCTGACTCCTGGGGGGAGCACAGATACGCAGTATTTT
v_gene: TRBV19
abundance: .
d_gene: .
j_gene: TRBJ2-3

CDR3aa: CASSKSVREQYF
CDR3nt: TGTGCCAGCAGTAAATCAGTTCGAGAGCAGTACTTC
v_gene: TRBV28
abundance: .
d_gene: .
j_gene: TRBJ2-7

CDR3aa: CSASSGLRQPQHF
CDR3nt: TGCAGTGCTAGTAGTGGGCTACGCCAGCCCCAGCATTTT
v_gene: TRBV20-1
abundance: .
d_gene: .
j_gene: TRBJ1-5

CDR3aa: CASSDGQGAYGANVLTF
CDR3nt: TGTGCCAGCAGTGACGGACAGGGGGCGTACGGGGCCAACGTCCTGACTTTC
v_gene: TRBV28
abundance: few
d_gene: TRBD1
j_gene: TRBJ2-6

CDR3aa: CASSTGLAGAPYNEQFF
CDR3nt: TGTGCCAGTAGTACCGGACTAGCGGGAGCTCCCTACAATGAGCAGTTCTTC
v_gene: TRBV19
abundance: .
d_gene: TRBD2
j_gene: TRBJ2-1

CDR3aa: CASTVLAGGRDEQFF
CDR3nt: TGTGCCAGCACCGTACTAGCGGGAGGTAGAGATGAGCAGTTCTTC
v_gene: TRBV25-1
abundance: .
d_gene: TRBD2
j_gene: TRBJ2-1

CDR3aa: CASSLRTTEQYF
CDR3nt: TGTGCCAGCAGCTTAAGGACTACCGAGCAGTACTTC
v_gene: TRBV5-6
abundance: .
d_gene: .
j_gene: TRBJ2-7

CDR3aa: CSVGSTYEQYF
CDR3nt: TGCAGCGTTGGCAGTACCTACGAGCAGTACTTC
v_gene: TRBV29-1
abundance: once
d_gene: .
j_gene: TRBJ2-7